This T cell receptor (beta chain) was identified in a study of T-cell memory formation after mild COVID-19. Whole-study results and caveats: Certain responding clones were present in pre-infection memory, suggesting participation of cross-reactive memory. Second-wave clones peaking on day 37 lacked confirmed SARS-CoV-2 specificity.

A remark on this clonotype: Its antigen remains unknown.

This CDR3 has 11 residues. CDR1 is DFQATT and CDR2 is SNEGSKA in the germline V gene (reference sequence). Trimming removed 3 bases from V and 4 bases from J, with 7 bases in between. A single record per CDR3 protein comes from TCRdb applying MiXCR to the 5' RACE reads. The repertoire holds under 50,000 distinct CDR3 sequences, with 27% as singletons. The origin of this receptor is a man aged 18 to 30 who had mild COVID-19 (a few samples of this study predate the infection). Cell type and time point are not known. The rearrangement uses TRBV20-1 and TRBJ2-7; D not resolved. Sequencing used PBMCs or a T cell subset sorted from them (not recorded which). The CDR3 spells CSASSRYEQYV. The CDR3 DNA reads TGCAGTGCTAGCAGCAGATACGAGCAGTACGTC.